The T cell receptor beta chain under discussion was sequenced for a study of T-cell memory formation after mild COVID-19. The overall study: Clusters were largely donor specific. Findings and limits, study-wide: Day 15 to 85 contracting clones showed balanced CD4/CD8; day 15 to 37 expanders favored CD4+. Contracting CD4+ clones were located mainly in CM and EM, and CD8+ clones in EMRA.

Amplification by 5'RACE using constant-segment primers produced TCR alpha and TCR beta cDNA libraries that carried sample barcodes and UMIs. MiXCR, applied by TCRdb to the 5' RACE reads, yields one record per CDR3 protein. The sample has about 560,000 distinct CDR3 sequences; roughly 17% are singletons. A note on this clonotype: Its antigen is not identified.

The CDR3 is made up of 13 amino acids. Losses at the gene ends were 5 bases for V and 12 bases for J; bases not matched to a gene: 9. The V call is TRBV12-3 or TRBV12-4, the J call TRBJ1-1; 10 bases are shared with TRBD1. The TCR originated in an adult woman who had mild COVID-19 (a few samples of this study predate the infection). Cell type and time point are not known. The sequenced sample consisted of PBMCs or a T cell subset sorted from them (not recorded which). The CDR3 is CASSTSGTGATFF. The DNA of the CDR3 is TGTGCCAGCAGTACCTCCGGGACAGGGGCTACTTTCTTT.